What follows is one T cell receptor (beta chain) and its context. What it binds is not known. The germline CDR1 and CDR2 sequences are LGHNA and YSLEER. The CDR3 spans 17 residues. The junction had 8 bases not matched to a gene; V was cut back by 0 bases and J by 3 bases. Per sample, no less than 5.5 micrograms of total RNA were extracted. These data belong to a study of blood T cells in healthy people across ages. Notes on the study in general: Researchers said unsorted PBMCs prevented a conclusive naive versus antigen-experienced comparison. Older age coincided with a roughly linear decline in TCR beta diversity per million T cells.

Then a second PCR, running roughly 6 to 11 cycles, was carried out with a sample-barcoded 5' primer and a J-beta primer mix. TCRdb re-analysed the 5' RACE reads in MiXCR, keeping a single row per CDR3 protein. Among 1.5 million to 2 million distinct CDR3 sequences listed, roughly two fifths were seen once. The clonotype originates from a human donor in good health. This sequence joins TRBV4-3 and TRBJ2-1; 7 bases match TRBD2. What was sequenced was blood. CDR3 protein: CASSQEKGLVYYNEQFF. CDR3 nucleotide sequence: TGCGCCAGCAGCCAAGAGAAAGGACTAGTTTACTACAATGAGCAGTTCTTC.